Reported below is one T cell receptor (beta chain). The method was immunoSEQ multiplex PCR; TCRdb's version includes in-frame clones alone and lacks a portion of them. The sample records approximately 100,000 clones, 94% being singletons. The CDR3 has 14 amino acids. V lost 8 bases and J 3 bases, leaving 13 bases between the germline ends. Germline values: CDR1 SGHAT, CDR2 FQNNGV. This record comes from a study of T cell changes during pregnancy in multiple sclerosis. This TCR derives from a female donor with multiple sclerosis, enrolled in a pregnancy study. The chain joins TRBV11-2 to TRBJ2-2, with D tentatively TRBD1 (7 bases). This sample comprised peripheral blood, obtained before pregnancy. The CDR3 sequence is CASWEDRYTGELFF. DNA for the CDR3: TGTGCCAGCTGGGAGGACAGGTACACCGGGGAGCTGTTTTTT.